These 9 T cell receptor beta chains were sequenced from one sample in a study of Ad26.COV2.S vaccination and SARS-CoV-2 variants. TCRdb keeps only in-frame clones here, not all; method: immunoSEQ multiplex PCR. This sample has more than 400,000 clones, with less than 95% found just once. The treatment: 15 to 20 received Ad26.COV2.S at low or high dose, single or two shots; a few received placebo; per-sample allocation not given. Each sample was drawn 63 days after the first injection (of vaccine or placebo). Sequenced here: peripheral blood, sampled in a trial of Ad26.COV2.S vaccine versus placebo. The receptor set was obtained from a person between 18 and 65 years old who received the Ad26.COV2.S COVID-19 vaccine or a placebo.

The CDR3 DNA follows: TGTGCAAGTCCCCCCCCGGGAGCTCACTCCCCCACAGATACGCAGTATTTT. Amino acid sequence: CASPPPGAHSPTDTQYF. The chain combines TRBV12-2 with TRBJ2-3; the D segment call TRBD2 is taken from the table without a DNA check. TRBV12-2 has pseudogene status. The CDR3 is made up of 17 amino acids.

The chain employs TRBV3-1 (or the pseudogene TRBV3-2) and TRBJ2-7; 7 bases align to TRBD2. Germline-derived CDR1 and CDR2 are LGHDT and YNNKEL (reference sequence). The V and J ends lost 3 bases and 3 bases, in that order; junction bases with no gene match: 8. This CDR3 has 15 residues. In DNA, the CDR3 is TGTGCCAGCAGCCATGGACTAGGATCCCACTACGAGCAGTACTTC. This gives the protein CASSHGLGSHYEQYF.

Turning to this clone: This same CDR3 is encoded by further DNA sequences in the sample. This chain connects TRBV9 to TRBJ2-1, with 8 bases lining up with TRBD2. This CDR3 is built from 16 residues. Germline V gene sequence: CDR1 SGDLS, CDR2 YYNGEE. With 0 bases clipped from V and 4 bases from J, the junction kept 6 bases outside the gene matches. In DNA form, the CDR3 reads TGTGCCAGCAGCGTAGGGGGTAGCGGGGCATACAATGAGCAGTTCTTC. Amino acids: CASSVGGSGAYNEQFF.

V is TRBV7-9 and J is TRBJ1-5; the D is unclear. Per the germline V gene, CDR1 is SEHNR and CDR2 is FQNEAQ (reference sequence). Trimming pared 2 bases from V and 7 bases from J, leaving 6 bases between. The CDR3 consists of 12 residues. The CDR3 DNA follows: TGTGCCAGCAGCTTAACGGCACAGCCCCAGCATTTT. It is translated as CASSLTAQPQHF.

V gene TRBV18 combines with J gene TRBJ1-4; D ambiguous. This CDR3 spans 15 amino acids. Germline V lookup: CDR1 KGHSH, CDR2 LQKENI. Trimming left V 4 bases short and J 6 bases short, with 15 bases between. The CDR3 sequence: CASSLNQRADEKLFF. The CDR3 bases are TGTGCCAGCTCACTTAACCAACGAGCCGATGAAAAACTGTTTTTT.

The chain carries TRBV29-1 and TRBJ1-3; D perhaps matches TRBD1 (6 bases). The CDR3 spans 17 residues. V was clipped by 1 base and J by 0 bases, with 16 bases between them. The germline V gene encodes CDR1 SQVTM and CDR2 ANQGSEA. Here the CDR3 reads CSVEVFGQPYSGNTIYF. The CDR3 coding sequence is TGCAGCGTTGAAGTATTCGGACAGCCGTACTCTGGAAACACCATATATTTT.

CDR3 sequence: CAWSPGRETQYF. CDR3 nucleotide sequence: TGTGCCTGGAGCCCTGGACGAGAGACCCAGTACTTC. The chain combines TRBV30 with TRBJ2-5, with unresolved D. The CDR3 contains 12 residues. CDR1 GTSNPN and CDR2 SVGIG come from the germline V gene (reference sequence). Trimming left V 3 bases short and J 4 bases short, with 9 bases between.

The CDR3 here is CASSPSPYEIEQFF. Here the CDR3 DNA reads TGTGCCAGCAGCCCCTCCCCCTACGAAATTGAGCAGTTCTTC. V and J are TRBV7-9 and TRBJ2-1, with no clear D. CDR3 length: 14 residues. Deletions cut 5 bases from V and 9 bases from J, with 17 bases between. In germline, CDR1 is SEHNR, CDR2 FQNEAQ (reference sequence).

CDR3 sequence: CASSLSLAGVFYNEQFF. In nucleotides, the CDR3 is TGTGCCAGCAGCCTTTCACTAGCGGGAGTATTCTACAATGAGCAGTTCTTC. The V call is TRBV5-4, the J call TRBJ2-1; the match to TRBD2 covers 11 bases. The CDR3 runs to 17 residues. V dropped 4 bases and J dropped 3; count of bases not matched to a gene: 9. Germline CDR1 and CDR2: SGHNT and YYREEE (reference sequence).